The 5 T cell receptor beta chains below all came from one sample that was sequenced in a study of cytomegalovirus exposure and HLA in healthy donors. Primers: 60 Vbeta forward and 13 Jbeta reverse. Measured with immunoSEQ multiplex PCR; TCRdb has only the in-frame clones, and not every one. The table lists 150,000 to 200,000 clones, around 84% of them singletons. What was sequenced was PBMCs. The receptors were gathered from a woman aged 18-29 years in good health and CMV-seronegative.

The genes are TRBV7-2 and TRBJ2-1; TRBD2 matches at 8 bases. V shed 7 bases and J 7 bases; nucleotides not matched to a gene: 15. Per the germline V gene, CDR1 is SGHTA and CDR2 is FQGNSA. CDR3 size: 16 residues. The CDR3 loop is CASNPEPGGPGNEQFF. CDR3 DNA: TGTGCCAGCAACCCTGAGCCGGGAGGGCCGGGAAATGAGCAGTTCTTC. The whole variable domain, remainder taken from reference TRBV7-2 and TRBJ2-1, is GAGVSQSPSNKVTEKGKDVELRCDPISGHTALYWYRQSLGQGLEFLIYFQGNSAPDKSGLPSDRFSAERTGGSVSTLTIQRTQQEDSAVYLCASNPEPGGPGNEQFFGPGTRLTVL.

This rearrangement joins TRBV5-1 to TRBJ2-2; D gene uncertain. The germline V and J ends were trimmed by 0 bases and 5 bases, with 11 bases remaining between them. The CDR3 consists of 15 residues. Germline V gene data show CDR1 as SGHRS and CDR2 as YFSETQ. The CDR3 DNA sequence: TGCGCCAGCAGCTTGGCCTTTGACGGGACCGGGGAGCTGTTTTTT. It is translated as CASSLAFDGTGELFF.

This clone came up once. The DNA for the CDR3 is TGCGCCAGCAACGACAGGGGGCAGGGGGGCTACACCTTC. Its translation is CASNDRGQGGYTF. This chain uses TRBV10-2 with TRBJ1-2; 10 bases are shared with TRBD1. The CDR3 has 13 residues. V was clipped by 7 bases and J by 8 bases; unmatched bases: 7. The V gene's germline CDR1 is WSHSY and CDR2 SAAADI.

This sequence joins TRBV6-1 and TRBJ2-7, with D tentatively TRBD1 (6 bases). The CDR3 is 14 residues long. Trimming took 4 bases from V and 4 from J, leaving 14 bases between them. Germline lookup yields CDR1 MNHNS and CDR2 SASEGT. The CDR3 sequence: CASSARWGRYEQYF. The CDR3 region has the DNA TGTGCCAGCAGTGCGCGCTGGGGGCGATACGAGCAGTACTTC.

The chain couples TRBV2 to TRBJ2-7, with 11 nucleotides matching TRBD2. Germline loops: CDR1 SNHLY, CDR2 FYNNEI. With V trimmed by 3 bases and J by 4 bases, 11 bases remained unmatched. The CDR3 is made up of 17 amino acids. This CDR3 reads CASSDEVLAGGSYEQYF. The DNA of the CDR3 is TGTGCCAGCAGTGACGAGGTTCTAGCGGGAGGCTCATACGAGCAGTACTTC. Full variable domain (rest looked up from reference TRBV2 and TRBJ2-7): EPEVTQTPSHQVTQMGQEVILRCVPISNHLYFYWYRQILGQKVEFLVSFYNNEISEKSEIFDDQFSVERPDGSNFTLKIRSTKLEDSAMYFCASSDEVLAGGSYEQYFGPGTRLTVT.